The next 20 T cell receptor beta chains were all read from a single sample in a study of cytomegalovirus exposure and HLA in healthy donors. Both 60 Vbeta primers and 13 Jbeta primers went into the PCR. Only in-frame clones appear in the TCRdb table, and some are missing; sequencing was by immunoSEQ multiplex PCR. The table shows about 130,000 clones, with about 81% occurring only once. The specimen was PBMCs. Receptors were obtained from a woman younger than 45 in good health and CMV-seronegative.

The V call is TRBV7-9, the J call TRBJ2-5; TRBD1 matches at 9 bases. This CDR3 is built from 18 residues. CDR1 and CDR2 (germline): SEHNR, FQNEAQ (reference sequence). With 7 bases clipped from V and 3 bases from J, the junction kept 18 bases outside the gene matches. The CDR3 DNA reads TGTGCCAGCACCCAGAAAATGACTAGGGACAGGGAAGAAGAGACCCAGTACTTC. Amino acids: CASTQKMTRDREEETQYF.

CDR3 sequence (DNA): TGTGCCAGCAGCTTGGGGGCCGGGACAGGGGGCGGATACGAGCAGTACTTC. The encoded protein is CASSLGAGTGGGYEQYF. The genes are TRBV7-2 and TRBJ2-5; 12 positions agree with TRBD1. Judging by the DNA end, TRBJ2-7 fits better; the J call may be wrong. The germline V gene encodes CDR1 SGHTA and CDR2 FQGNSA. The length of the CDR3 is 17 residues.

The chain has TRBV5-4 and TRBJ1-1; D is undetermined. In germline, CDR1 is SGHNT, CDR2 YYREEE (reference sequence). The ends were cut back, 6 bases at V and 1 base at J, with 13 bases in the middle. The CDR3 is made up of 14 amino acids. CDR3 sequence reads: CASTPGKRNTEAFF. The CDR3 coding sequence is TGTGCCAGCACCCCCGGGAAGAGGAACACTGAAGCTTTCTTT.

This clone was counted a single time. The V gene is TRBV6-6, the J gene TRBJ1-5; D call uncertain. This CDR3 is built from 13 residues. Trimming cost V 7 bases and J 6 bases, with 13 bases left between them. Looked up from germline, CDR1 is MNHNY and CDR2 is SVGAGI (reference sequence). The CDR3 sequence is CASNRGFGQPQHF. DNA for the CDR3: TGTGCCAGCAACCGGGGATTTGGTCAGCCCCAGCATTTT.

This CDR3 reads CASSLGQGRNTIYF. The CDR3 DNA follows: TGCGCCAGCAGCTTGGGTCAGGGGAGAAACACCATATATTTT. This chain links TRBV5-1 with TRBJ1-3, with a tentative D call TRBD1 (6 bases). Trimming removed 0 bases from V and 5 bases from J, with 9 bases in between. The germline V gene has CDR1 SGHRS and CDR2 YFSETQ. The CDR3 runs 14 residues. Filled out from reference TRBV5-1 and TRBJ1-3, the complete variable domain reads KAGVTQTPRYLIKTRGQQVTLSCSPISGHRSVSWYQQTPGQGLQFLFEYFSETQRNKGNFPGRFSGRQFSNSRSEMNVSTLELGDSALYLCASSLGQGRNTIYFGEGSWLTVV.

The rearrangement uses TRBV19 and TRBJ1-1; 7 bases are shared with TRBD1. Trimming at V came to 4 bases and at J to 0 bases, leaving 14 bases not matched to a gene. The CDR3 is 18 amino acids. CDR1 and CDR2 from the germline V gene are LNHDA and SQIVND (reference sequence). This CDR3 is CASSTRRDSNNMNTEAFF. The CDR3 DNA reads TGTGCCAGTAGTACAAGACGGGACAGCAATAACATGAACACTGAAGCTTTCTTT. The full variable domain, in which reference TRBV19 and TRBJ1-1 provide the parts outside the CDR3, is DGGITQSPKYLFRKEGQNVTLSCEQNLNHDAMYWYRQDPGQGLRLIYYSQIVNDFQKGDIAEGYSVSREKKESFPLTVTSAQKNPTAFYLCASSTRRDSNNMNTEAFFGQGTRLTVV.

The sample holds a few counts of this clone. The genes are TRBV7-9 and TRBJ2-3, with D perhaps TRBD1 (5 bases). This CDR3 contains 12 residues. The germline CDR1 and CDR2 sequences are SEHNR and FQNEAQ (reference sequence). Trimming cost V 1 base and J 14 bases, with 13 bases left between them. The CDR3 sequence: CASSLGGQRRYF. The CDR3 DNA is TGTGCCAGCAGCTTAGGGGGCCAGAGAAGGTATTTT.

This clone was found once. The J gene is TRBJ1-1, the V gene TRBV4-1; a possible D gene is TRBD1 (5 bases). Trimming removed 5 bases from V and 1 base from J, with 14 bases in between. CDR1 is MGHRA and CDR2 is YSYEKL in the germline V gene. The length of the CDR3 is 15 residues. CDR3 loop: CASSVLPGQNTEAFF. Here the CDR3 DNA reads TGCGCCAGCAGCGTTCTACCCGGACAGAACACTGAAGCTTTCTTT.

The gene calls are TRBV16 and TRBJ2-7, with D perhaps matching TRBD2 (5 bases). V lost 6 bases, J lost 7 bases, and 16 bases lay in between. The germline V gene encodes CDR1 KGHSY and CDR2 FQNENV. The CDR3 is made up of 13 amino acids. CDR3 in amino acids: CASSERGPGEQYF. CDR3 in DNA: TGTGCCAGCAGTGAACGGGGTCCTGGGGAGCAGTACTTC.

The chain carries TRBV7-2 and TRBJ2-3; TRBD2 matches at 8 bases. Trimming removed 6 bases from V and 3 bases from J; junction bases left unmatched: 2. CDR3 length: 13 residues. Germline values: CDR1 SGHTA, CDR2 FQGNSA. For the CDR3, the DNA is TGTGCCAGCAGAACTAGCGGTACAGATACGCAGTATTTT. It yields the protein CASRTSGTDTQYF.

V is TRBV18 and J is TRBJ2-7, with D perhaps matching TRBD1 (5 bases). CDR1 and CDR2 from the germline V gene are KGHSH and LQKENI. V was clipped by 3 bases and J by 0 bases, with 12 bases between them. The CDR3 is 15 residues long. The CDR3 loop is CASSPGPSGSYEQYF. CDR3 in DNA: TGTGCCAGCTCACCGGGGCCGTCAGGCTCCTACGAGCAGTACTTC.

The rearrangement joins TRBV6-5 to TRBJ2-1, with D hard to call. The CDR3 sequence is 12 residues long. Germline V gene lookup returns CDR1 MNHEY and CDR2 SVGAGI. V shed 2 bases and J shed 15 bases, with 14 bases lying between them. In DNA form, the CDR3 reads TGTGCCAGCAGTTACAAAAACGGAGCTCGGTTCTTC. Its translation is CASSYKNGARFF.

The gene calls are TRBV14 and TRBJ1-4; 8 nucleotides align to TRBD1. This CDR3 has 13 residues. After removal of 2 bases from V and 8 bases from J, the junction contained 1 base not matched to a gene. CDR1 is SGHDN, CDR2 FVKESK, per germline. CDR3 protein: CASSQNRGEKLFF. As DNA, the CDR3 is TGTGCCAGCAGCCAAAACAGGGGGGAAAAACTGTTTTTT.

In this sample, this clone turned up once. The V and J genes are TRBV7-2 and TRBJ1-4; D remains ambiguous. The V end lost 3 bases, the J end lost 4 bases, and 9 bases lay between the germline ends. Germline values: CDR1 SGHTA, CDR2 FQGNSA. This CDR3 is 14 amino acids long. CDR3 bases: TGTGCCAGCAGCTTCTCCAGTTTTAATGAAAAACTGTTTTTT. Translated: CASSFSSFNEKLFF.

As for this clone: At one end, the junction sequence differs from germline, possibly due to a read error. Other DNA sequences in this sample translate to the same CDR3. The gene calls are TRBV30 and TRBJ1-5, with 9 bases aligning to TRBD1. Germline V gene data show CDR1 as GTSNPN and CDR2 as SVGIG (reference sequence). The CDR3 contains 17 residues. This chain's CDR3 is CAWSDPGTGTLNQPQHF. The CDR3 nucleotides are TGCGCCTGGAGTGATCCCGGGACAGGGACCTTAAATCAGCCCCAGCATTTT.

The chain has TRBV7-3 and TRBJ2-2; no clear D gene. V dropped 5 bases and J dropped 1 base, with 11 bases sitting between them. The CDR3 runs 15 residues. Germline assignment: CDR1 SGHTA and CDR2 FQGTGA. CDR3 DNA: TGTGCCAGCAGCCCTGTGGCAGAGAACACCGGGGAGCTGTTTTTT. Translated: CASSPVAENTGELFF.

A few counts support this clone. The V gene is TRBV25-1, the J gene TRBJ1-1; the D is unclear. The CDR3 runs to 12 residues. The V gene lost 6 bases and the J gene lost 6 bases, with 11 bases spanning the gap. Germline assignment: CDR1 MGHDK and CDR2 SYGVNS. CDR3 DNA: TGTGCCAGCAGGATGGAGGGATCTGAAGCTTTCTTT. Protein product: CASRMEGSEAFF.

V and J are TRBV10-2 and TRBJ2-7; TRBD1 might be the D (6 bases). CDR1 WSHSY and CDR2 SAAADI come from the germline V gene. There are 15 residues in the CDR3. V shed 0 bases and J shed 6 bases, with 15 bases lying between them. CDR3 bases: TGCGCCAGCAGTGAGTCCGGACAGCGAAGGGGCGAGCAGTACTTC. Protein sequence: CASSESGQRRGEQYF.

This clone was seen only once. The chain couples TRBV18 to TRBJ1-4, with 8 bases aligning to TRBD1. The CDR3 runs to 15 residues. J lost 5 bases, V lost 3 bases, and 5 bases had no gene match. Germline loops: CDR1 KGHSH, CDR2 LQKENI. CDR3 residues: CASSPMGQANEKLFF. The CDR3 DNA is TGTGCCAGCTCACCGATGGGACAGGCGAATGAAAAACTGTTTTTT.

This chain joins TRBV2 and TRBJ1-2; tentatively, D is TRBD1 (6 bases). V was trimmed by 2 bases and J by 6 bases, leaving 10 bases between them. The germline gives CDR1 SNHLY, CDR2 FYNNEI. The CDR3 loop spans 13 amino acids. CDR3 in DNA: TGTGCCAGCAGTGAACTGGGGGCGGATGGCTACACCTTC. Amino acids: CASSELGADGYTF. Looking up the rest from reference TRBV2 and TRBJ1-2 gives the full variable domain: EPEVTQTPSHQVTQMGQEVILRCVPISNHLYFYWYRQILGQKVEFLVSFYNNEISEKSEIFDDQFSVERPDGSNFTLKIRSTKLEDSAMYFCASSELGADGYTFGSGTRLTVV.